What follows are 20 T cell receptor beta chains derived from one specimen sequenced in a study of T cells and copy number aberrations in small-cell lung cancer. Sequencing used immunoSEQ multiplex PCR; TCRdb keeps in-frame clones, though not all of them. The sample lists 7,500 to 10,000 clones; nearly 80% were seen once. Source material: normal tissue next to the tumor. All receptors derive from a man aged 55 to 70 with small cell lung cancer.

As to this clone: The same CDR3 arises from other DNA sequences in this sample as well. The gene calls are TRBV30 and TRBJ1-4; the match to TRBD1 covers 7 bases. The CDR3 spans 15 residues. V trimming: 2 bases; J trimming: 4 bases; junction bases outside the gene matches: 7. CDR1 is GTSNPN and CDR2 is SVGIG in the germline V gene (reference sequence). CDR3 DNA: TGTGCCTGGAGTCCCGGGACAGAAAGTAATGAAAAACTGTTTTTT. Protein sequence: CAWSPGTESNEKLFF. The full variable domain, in which reference TRBV30 and TRBJ1-4 provide the parts outside the CDR3, is SQTIHQWPATLVQPVGSPLSLECTVEGTSNPNLYWYRQAAGRGLQLLFYSVGIGQISSEVPQNLSASRPQDRQFILSSKKLLLSDSGFYLCAWSPGTESNEKLFFGSGTQLSVL.

By share, this clone ranks as medium-sized. J is TRBJ2-1 and V is TRBV28; 12 positions match TRBD2. J lost 9 bases, V lost 3 bases, and 9 bases had no gene match. CDR3 length: 16 residues. Germline loops: CDR1 MDHEN, CDR2 SYDVKM. The CDR3 sequence: CASSFISSGRASEQFF. In nucleotides, the CDR3 is TGTGCCAGCAGTTTCATATCTAGCGGGAGGGCCAGTGAGCAGTTCTTC.

The gene calls are TRBV10-3 and TRBJ2-2, with 10 bases identical to TRBD1. This CDR3 comprises 14 residues. Trimming removed 2 bases from V and 6 bases from J; junction bases left unmatched: 0. Germline V CDR1 and CDR2: ENHRY, SYGVKD. CDR3 loop: CAISEGQGAGELFF. The CDR3, as DNA: TGTGCCATCAGTGAGGGACAGGGGGCCGGGGAGCTGTTTTTT.

This clone was counted once. This chain connects TRBV28 to TRBJ2-1; TRBD2 is a possible D gene (6 bases). V lost 3 bases and J lost 7, with 13 bases in between. The CDR3 covers 14 residues. Germline V gives CDR1 MDHEN, CDR2 SYDVKM. CDR3 loop: CASSFGGNRNEQFF. In DNA form, the CDR3 reads TGTGCCAGCAGTTTTGGCGGGAATAGGAATGAGCAGTTCTTC.

This chain uses TRBV9 with TRBJ2-3; TRBD2 agrees at 16 bases. This CDR3 is built from 16 residues. Germline V gene data show CDR1 as SGDLS and CDR2 as YYNGEE. V shed 4 bases and J 9 bases; nucleotides not matched to a gene: 8. CDR3 protein: CASSSGLAGGLRTQYF. The DNA of the CDR3 is TGTGCCAGCAGCTCGGGACTAGCGGGAGGGCTAAGGACGCAGTATTTT.

The rearrangement joins TRBV5-1 to TRBJ2-7; D unclear. Germline V gene data show CDR1 as SGHRS and CDR2 as YFSETQ. The CDR3 is made up of 14 amino acids. V lost 0 bases and J 2 bases, leaving 9 bases between the germline ends. The CDR3: CASSLAEGPYEQYF. For the CDR3, the DNA is TGCGCCAGCAGCTTGGCGGAAGGCCCCTACGAGCAGTACTTC.

This clone was seen only a few times. The rearrangement links TRBV27 to TRBJ2-6, with D perhaps assigned TRBD1 or TRBD2 (6 bases each). V gave up 2 bases and J gave up 0 bases, with 11 bases separating them. Germline V lookup: CDR1 MNHEY, CDR2 SMNVEV (reference sequence). The length of the CDR3 is 17 residues. Here the CDR3 DNA reads TGTGCCAGCAGTTTAAACGGGGGCGACTCTGGGGCCAACGTCCTGACTTTC. Translating it yields CASSLNGGDSGANVLTF.

This clone was seen a single time. This sequence joins TRBV5-8 and TRBJ2-7, with 9 bases that match TRBD1. Unmatched junction bases numbered 8, after V lost 4 bases and J lost 6 bases. Germline lookup yields CDR1 SGHTS and CDR2 YDEGEE. The CDR3 has 14 residues. The CDR3 coding sequence is TGTGCCAGCAGCCACCGGGACAGGGTGTCCGAGCAGTACTTC. Translating it yields CASSHRDRVSEQYF. Complete variable domain (other parts from reference TRBV5-8 and TRBJ2-7): EAGVTQSPTHLIKTRGQQATLRCSPISGHTSVYWYQQALGLGLQFLLWYDEGEERNRGNFPPRFSGRQFPNYSSELNVNALELEDSALYLCASSHRDRVSEQYFGPGTRLTVT.

The rearrangement links TRBV18 to TRBJ2-1; D uncertain. CDR1 and CDR2 from the germline V gene are KGHSH and LQKENI. The CDR3 has 17 residues. Trimming shortened V by 2 bases and J by 0 bases, and 14 bases separated the two germline ends. The CDR3 DNA reads TGTGCCAGCTCACCAAGGGCGAGAGGTGCCTCCTACAATGAGCAGTTCTTC. This translates into CASSPRARGASYNEQFF. Using reference TRBV18 and TRBJ2-1 for the parts outside the CDR3, the full variable domain is NAGVMQNPRHLVRRRGQEARLRCSPMKGHSHVYWYRQLPEEGLKFMVYLQKENIIDESGMPKERFSAEFPKEGPSILRIQQVVRGDSAAYFCASSPRARGASYNEQFFGPGTRLTVL.

V is TRBV6-5 and J is TRBJ2-1; TRBD2 matches 8 bases. With 6 bases clipped from V and 2 bases from J, the junction kept 3 bases outside the gene matches. This CDR3 contains 14 residues. Germline CDR1 reads MNHEY; CDR2 reads SVGAGI. The CDR3 nucleotides read TGTGCCAGCAGAGCGGGACTAGCCTACAATGAGCAGTTCTTC. Its translation is CASRAGLAYNEQFF.

This sequence joins TRBV19 and TRBJ2-3; D ambiguous. Germline values: CDR1 LNHDA, CDR2 SQIVND (reference sequence). Trimming left V 3 bases short and J 0 bases short, with 7 bases between. The CDR3 is 14 residues long. The CDR3: CASSMEPSTDTQYF. The CDR3 nucleotides are TGTGCCAGTAGTATGGAGCCTAGCACAGATACGCAGTATTTT.

The table lists this clone with a few counts. The gene calls are TRBV13 and TRBJ2-7; D is possibly TRBD2 (6 bases). The germline V gene encodes CDR1 PRHDT and CDR2 FYEKMQ (reference sequence). The CDR3 is 14 residues long. Trimming left V 0 bases short and J 4 bases short, with 10 bases between. The CDR3 loop reads CASSLGGSSYEQYF. CDR3 in DNA: TGTGCCAGCAGCTTAGGCGGGAGTAGTTACGAGCAGTACTTC. Using reference TRBV13 and TRBJ2-7 for the parts outside the CDR3, the full variable domain is AAGVIQSPRHLIKEKRETATLKCYPIPRHDTVYWYQQGPGQDPQFLISFYEKMQSDKGSIPDRFSAQQFSDYHSELNMSSLELGDSALYFCASSLGGSSYEQYFGPGTRLTVT.

V is TRBV7-8 and J is TRBJ2-5, with TRBD1 matching over 7 bases. With V trimmed by 5 bases and J by 3 bases, 12 bases remained unmatched. The CDR3 has 16 residues. Germline values: CDR1 SGHVS, CDR2 FQNEAQ. In nucleotides, the CDR3 is TGTGCCAGCAGCCTAAGGCCAACAGGGGAAGAAGAGACCCAGTACTTC. Its translation is CASSLRPTGEEETQYF.

The chain combines TRBV30 with TRBJ2-2; 9 bases are a match to TRBD1. CDR1 GTSNPN and CDR2 SVGIG come from the germline V gene (reference sequence). With 0 bases clipped from V and 8 bases from J, the junction kept 7 bases outside the gene matches. This CDR3 spans 15 amino acids. CDR3 nucleotide sequence: TGTGCCTGGAGTGTATGGGACAGGGACCTGGGGGAGCTGTTTTTT. Protein sequence: CAWSVWDRDLGELFF.

The chain links TRBV5-1 to TRBJ1-2, with a possible D match to TRBD1 (5 bases). V shed 4 bases and J shed 0 bases, with 10 bases lying between them. Germline lookup yields CDR1 SGHRS and CDR2 YFSETQ. CDR3 length equals 14 residues. The CDR3 DNA follows: TGCGCCAGCAGCGAACCGGGACCTAACTATGGCTACACCTTC. Its protein product is CASSEPGPNYGYTF. Complete variable domain (other parts from reference TRBV5-1 and TRBJ1-2): KAGVTQTPRYLIKTRGQQVTLSCSPISGHRSVSWYQQTPGQGLQFLFEYFSETQRNKGNFPGRFSGRQFSNSRSEMNVSTLELGDSALYLCASSEPGPNYGYTFGSGTRLTVV.

The rearrangement joins TRBV29-1 to TRBJ2-3; maybe TRBD1 (6 bases). In germline, CDR1 is SQVTM, CDR2 ANQGSEA. V gave up 6 bases and J gave up 1 base, with 14 bases separating them. The CDR3 spans 14 residues. The CDR3 reads CSVADRSGTDTQYF. The DNA for the CDR3 is TGCAGCGTCGCCGACAGGTCTGGCACAGATACGCAGTATTTT.

V is TRBV29-1 and J is TRBJ2-1; 9 bases map to TRBD2. After removal of 4 bases from V and 5 bases from J, the junction contained 6 bases not matched to a gene. CDR3 length equals 14 residues. CDR1 SQVTM and CDR2 ANQGSEA come from the germline V gene. The CDR3 region is CSVGRLAGDNEQFF. CDR3 coding DNA: TGCAGCGTTGGGAGGTTAGCGGGAGACAATGAGCAGTTCTTC.

This chain joins TRBV27 and TRBJ2-7; D gene uncertain. There are 15 residues in the CDR3. Trimming removed 2 bases at V and 2 bases at J, with 13 bases between. Germline CDR1 and CDR2: MNHEY and SMNVEV (reference sequence). The CDR3 bases are TGTGCCAGCAGTTTACGACCACACCCAACCTACGAGCAGTACTTC. Translation gives CASSLRPHPTYEQYF.

This clone was counted between two and nine times. The gene calls are TRBV9 and TRBJ2-1, with TRBD2 as a possible D gene (6 bases). This CDR3 region has 15 residues. Germline V gives CDR1 SGDLS, CDR2 YYNGEE. Trimming took 0 bases from V and 6 from J, leaving 13 bases between them. The CDR3 DNA is TGTGCCAGCAGCGTAGGTGGGACTGGCCGCAATGAGCAGTTCTTC. This sequence encodes CASSVGGTGRNEQFF.

A few counts support this clone. This chain connects TRBV7-9 to TRBJ2-2; the D is unclear. Trimming shortened V by 5 bases and J by 7 bases, and 14 bases separated the two germline ends. CDR1 SEHNR and CDR2 FQNEAQ come from the germline V gene (reference sequence). The CDR3 length is 14 residues. The CDR3 protein is CASSPTTLGGELFF. The CDR3 region has the DNA TGTGCCAGCAGCCCCACTACGTTGGGCGGGGAGCTGTTTTTT.